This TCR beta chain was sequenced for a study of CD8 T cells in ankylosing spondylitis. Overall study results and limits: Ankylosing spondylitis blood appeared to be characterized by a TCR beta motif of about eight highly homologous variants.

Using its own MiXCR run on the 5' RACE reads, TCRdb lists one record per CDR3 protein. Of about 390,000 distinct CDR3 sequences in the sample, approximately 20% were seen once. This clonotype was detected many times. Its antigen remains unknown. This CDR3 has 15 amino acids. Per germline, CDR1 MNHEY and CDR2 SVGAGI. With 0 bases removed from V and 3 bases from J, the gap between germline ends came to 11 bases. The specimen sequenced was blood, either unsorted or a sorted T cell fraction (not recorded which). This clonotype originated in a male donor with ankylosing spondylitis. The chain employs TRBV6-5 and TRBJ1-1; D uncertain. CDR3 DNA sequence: TGTGCCAGCAGTTACTCCTCCGTTTGGTACACTGAAGCTTTCTTT. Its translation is CASSYSSVWYTEAFF.